Sequencing of this T cell receptor (beta chain) was carried out in a study of graft-versus-host responses after intestinal transplantation. On the study more broadly: Transplantation in recipients was multivisceral, liver-intestinal, or isolated intestinal. Anti-thymocyte globulin served as induction for all recipients, who then took tacrolimus and steroids for about 3 years.

Comments on this clone: The antigen remains undetermined.

General study results and limits: Marrow from the recipient contained GvH clones, some of which had appeared first in ileum or blood.

Repertoires were generated with immunoSEQ multiplex PCR, while TCRdb's copy carries only in-frame clones and drops some. The repertoire holds 85,000 to 100,000 clones, with around 90% as singletons. The CDR3 extends over 13 amino acids. V was pared by 4 bases and J by 3 bases, with 9 bases between. The V gene's germline CDR1 is MNHEY and CDR2 SVGAGI. The chain uses TRBV6-5 and TRBJ1-1; D is ambiguous. The material sequenced was unstimulated CD4+ T cells sorted from spleen or lymph node cells, taken before intestinal transplant. This TCR was recovered from a human donor who received an intestinal transplant. The CDR3 here is CASSFRPHTEAFF. The CDR3 DNA is TGTGCCAGCAGTTTCAGGCCCCACACTGAAGCTTTCTTT.